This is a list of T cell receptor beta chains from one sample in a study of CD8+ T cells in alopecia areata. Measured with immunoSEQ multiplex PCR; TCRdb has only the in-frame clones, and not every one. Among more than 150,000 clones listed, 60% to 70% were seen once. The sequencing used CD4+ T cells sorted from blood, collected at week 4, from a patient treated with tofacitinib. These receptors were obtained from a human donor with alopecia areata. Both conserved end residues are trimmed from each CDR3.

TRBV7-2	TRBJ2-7	ASSLSGGAYEQY
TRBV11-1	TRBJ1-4	ASSRAPNEKLF
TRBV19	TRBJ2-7	ASSVSAQPYEQY
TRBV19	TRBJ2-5	ASSEGGKWAETQY
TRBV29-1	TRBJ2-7	SALAGGRNEQY
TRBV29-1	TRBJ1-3	SVDPVGGSGNTIY
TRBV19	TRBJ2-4	ASSMRQGPNIQY
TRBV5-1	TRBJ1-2	ASSQNEGIRYT
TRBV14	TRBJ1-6	ASSLRAGSSPLH
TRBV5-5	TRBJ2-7	ASSLLDSYEQY
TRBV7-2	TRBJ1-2	ASSPDRGVYGYT
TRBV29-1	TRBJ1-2	SVGETVTNYGYT
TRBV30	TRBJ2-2	AWSELGLNTGELF
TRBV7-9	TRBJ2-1	ASSDTSGPYNEQF
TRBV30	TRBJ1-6	ASAWGGSSPLH
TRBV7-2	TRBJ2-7	ASSPPRWLSYEQY
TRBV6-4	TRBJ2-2	ASRQGEAGELF
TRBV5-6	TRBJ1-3	ASSGLNRARNTIY
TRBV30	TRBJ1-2	AWSPRGDGYT
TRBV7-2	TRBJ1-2	ASSLTSNYGYT
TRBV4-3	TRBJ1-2	ASSPQQGLGGYT
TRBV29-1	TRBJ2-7	SARTAAIYEQY
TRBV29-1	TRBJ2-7	SVGTGIDEQY
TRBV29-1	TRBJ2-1	SVEGGGLVYNEQF
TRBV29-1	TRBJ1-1	SVGGRFTEAF
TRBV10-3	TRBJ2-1	AISDLQGRDEQF
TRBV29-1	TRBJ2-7	SGGGDRGSYEQY
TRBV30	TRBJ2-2	AWSRVNTGELF
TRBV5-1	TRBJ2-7	ASSSGFESYEQY
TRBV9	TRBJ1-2	ASSARQGPNYGYT
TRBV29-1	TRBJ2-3	SASGTVADTQY
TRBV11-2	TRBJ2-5	ASSLDRGGETQY
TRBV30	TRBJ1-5	AWRGGSNQPQH
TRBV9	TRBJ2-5	ASSVVSSGVQETQY
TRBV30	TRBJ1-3	AWSLVSGNTIY
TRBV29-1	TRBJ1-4	SVPGRTNEKLF
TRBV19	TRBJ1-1	ASRPQGAGGTEAF
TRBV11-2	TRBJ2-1	ASSLGQGAYNEQF
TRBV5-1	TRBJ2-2	ASSSGDGTGELF
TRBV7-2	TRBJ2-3	ASSLGQTYRTDTQY